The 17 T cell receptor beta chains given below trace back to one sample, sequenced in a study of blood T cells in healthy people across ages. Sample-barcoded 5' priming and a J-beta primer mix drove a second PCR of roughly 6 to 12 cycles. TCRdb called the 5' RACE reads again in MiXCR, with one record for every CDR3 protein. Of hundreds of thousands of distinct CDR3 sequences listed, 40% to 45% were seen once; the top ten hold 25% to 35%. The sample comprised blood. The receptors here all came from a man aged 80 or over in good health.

The CDR3 here is CASSNDRVIGEQYF. CDR3 DNA sequence: TGTGCCAGCAGTAACGACAGGGTAATTGGCGAGCAGTACTTC. The chain carries TRBV6-1 and TRBJ2-5; the match to TRBD1 covers 7 bases. The J call may be mistaken, given a closer DNA end match to TRBJ2-7. Germline-derived CDR1 and CDR2 are MNHNS and SASEGT. The CDR3 runs 14 residues.

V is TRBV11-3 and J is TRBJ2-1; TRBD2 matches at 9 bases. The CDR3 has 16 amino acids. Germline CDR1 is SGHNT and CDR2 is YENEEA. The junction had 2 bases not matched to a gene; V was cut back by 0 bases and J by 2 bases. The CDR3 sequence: CASSLDSSGTYNEQFF. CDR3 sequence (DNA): TGTGCCAGCAGCTTAGATTCTAGCGGGACCTACAATGAGCAGTTCTTC.

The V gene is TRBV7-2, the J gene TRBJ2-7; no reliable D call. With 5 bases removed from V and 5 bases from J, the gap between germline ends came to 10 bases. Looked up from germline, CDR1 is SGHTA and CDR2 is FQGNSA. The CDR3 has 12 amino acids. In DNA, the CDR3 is TGTGCCAGCAGCGCCACCGCCGACGAGCAGTACTTC. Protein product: CASSATADEQYF.

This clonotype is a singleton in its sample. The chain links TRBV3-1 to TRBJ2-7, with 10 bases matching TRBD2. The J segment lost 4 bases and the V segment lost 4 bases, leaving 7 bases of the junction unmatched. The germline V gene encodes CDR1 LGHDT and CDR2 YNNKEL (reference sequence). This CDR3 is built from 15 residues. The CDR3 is CASSPPLAGAYEQYF. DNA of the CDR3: TGTGCCAGCAGCCCGCCCCTAGCGGGAGCTTACGAGCAGTACTTC.

CDR3 in DNA: TGTGCCAGCAGCGTAGATCTCAGGGGGCAATTTGGAAACACCATATATTTT. Amino acids: CASSVDLRGQFGNTIYF. The chain is built from TRBV9 and TRBJ1-3; 8 bases are shared with TRBD1. The CDR3 consists of 17 residues. Germline CDR1 is SGDLS and CDR2 is YYNGEE. Trimming cost V 0 bases and J 3 bases; bases outside gene matches: 8. Variable domain in full (rest from reference TRBV9 and TRBJ1-3): DSGVTQTPKHLITATGQRVTLRCSPRSGDLSVYWYQQSLDQGLQFLIQYYNGEERAKGNILERFSAQQFPDLHSELNLSSLELGDSALYFCASSVDLRGQFGNTIYFGEGSWLTVV.

CDR3 in amino acids: CASGDSGNTIYF. In nucleotides, the CDR3 is TGTGCCAGCGGGGACTCTGGAAACACCATATATTTT. V and J are TRBV27 and TRBJ1-3; D not resolved. The CDR3 contains 12 residues. In germline, CDR1 is MNHEY, CDR2 SMNVEV (reference sequence). The ends were cut back, 8 bases at V and 0 bases at J, with 5 bases in the middle.

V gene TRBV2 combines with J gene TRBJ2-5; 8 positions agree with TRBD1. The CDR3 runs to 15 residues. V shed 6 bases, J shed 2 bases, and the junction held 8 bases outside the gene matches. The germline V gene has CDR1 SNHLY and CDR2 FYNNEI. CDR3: CASSLRRTGQETQYF. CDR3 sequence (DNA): TGTGCCAGCAGCCTTCGACGGACAGGGCAAGAGACCCAGTACTTC.

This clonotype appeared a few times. This chain's CDR3 is CASSYSHGGLVPYF. DNA for the CDR3: TGTGCCAGCAGTTACTCACATGGGGGACTAGTTCCGTACTTC. V and J are TRBV6-2 or TRBV6-3 and TRBJ2-4; 8 bases agree with TRBD2. Per germline, CDR1 MNHEY and CDR2 SVGEGT. The J segment lost 15 bases and the V segment lost 0 bases, leaving 10 bases of the junction unmatched. The CDR3 has 14 amino acids.

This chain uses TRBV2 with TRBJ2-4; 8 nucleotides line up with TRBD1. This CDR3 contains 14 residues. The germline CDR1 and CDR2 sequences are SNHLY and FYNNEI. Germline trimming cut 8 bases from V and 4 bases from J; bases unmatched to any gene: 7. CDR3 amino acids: CASSPDRGKNIQYF. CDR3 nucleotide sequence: TGTGCCAGCTCCCCCGACAGGGGAAAAAACATTCAGTACTTC.

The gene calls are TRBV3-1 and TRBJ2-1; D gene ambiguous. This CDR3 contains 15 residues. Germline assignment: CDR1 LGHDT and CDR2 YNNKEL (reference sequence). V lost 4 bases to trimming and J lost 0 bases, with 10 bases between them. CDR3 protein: CASSPTTTSYNEQFF. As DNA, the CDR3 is TGTGCCAGCAGCCCGACCACAACCTCCTACAATGAGCAGTTCTTC.

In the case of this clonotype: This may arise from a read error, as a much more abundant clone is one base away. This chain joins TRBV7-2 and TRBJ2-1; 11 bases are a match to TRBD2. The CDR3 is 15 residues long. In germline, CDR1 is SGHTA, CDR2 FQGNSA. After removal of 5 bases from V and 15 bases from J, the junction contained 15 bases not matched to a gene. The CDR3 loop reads CASSPSSGGRPQRFF. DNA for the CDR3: TGTGCCAGCAGCCCGTCTAGCGGGGGGCGCCCTCAGCGGTTCTTC.

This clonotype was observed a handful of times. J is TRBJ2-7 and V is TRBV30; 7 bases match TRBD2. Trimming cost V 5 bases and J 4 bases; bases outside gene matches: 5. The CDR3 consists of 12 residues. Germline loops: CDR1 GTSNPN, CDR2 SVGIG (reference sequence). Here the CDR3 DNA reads TGTGCCTGGCGGGCGGGAGTTTACGAGCAGTACTTC. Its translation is CAWRAGVYEQYF.

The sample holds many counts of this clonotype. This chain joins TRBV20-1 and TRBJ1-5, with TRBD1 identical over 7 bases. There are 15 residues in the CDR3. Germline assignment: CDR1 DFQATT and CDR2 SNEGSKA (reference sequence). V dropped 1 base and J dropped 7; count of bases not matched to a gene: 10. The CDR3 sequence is CSARGTETGIQPQHF. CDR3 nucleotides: TGCAGTGCTAGAGGAACTGAGACAGGGATCCAGCCCCAGCATTTT.

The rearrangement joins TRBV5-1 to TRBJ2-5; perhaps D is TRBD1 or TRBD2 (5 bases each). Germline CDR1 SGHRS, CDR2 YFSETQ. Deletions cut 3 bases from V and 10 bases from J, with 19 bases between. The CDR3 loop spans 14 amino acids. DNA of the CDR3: TGCGCCAGCAGCTCTTATGCCGGGGCCCGCTACCAGTACTTC. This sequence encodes CASSSYAGARYQYF.

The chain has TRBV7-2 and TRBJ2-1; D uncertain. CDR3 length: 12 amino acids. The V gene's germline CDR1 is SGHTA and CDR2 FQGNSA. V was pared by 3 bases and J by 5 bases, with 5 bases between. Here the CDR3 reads CASSFLNNEQFF. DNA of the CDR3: TGTGCCAGCAGCTTCCTTAACAATGAGCAGTTCTTC.

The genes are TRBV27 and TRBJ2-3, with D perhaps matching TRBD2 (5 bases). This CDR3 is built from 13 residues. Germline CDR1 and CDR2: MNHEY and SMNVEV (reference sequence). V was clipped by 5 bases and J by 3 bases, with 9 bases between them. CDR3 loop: CASSHPGTDTQYF. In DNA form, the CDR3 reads TGTGCCAGCAGTCACCCGGGGACAGATACGCAGTATTTT.

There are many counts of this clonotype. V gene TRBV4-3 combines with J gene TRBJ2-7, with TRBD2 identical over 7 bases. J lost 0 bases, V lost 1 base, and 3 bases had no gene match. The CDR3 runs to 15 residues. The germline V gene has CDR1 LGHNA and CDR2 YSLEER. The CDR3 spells CASSQGLADSYEQYF. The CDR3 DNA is TGCGCCAGCAGCCAAGGGCTAGCGGACTCCTACGAGCAGTACTTC.